This is a list of T cell receptor beta chains from one sample in a study of T cell repertoires in cytomegalovirus infection. TCRdb passed the reads through MiXCR, listing each CDR3 protein once. This table holds nearly 450,000 distinct CDR3 sequences, 31% found once. Sequenced: PBMCs. Every receptor here comes from a human donor in good health (CMV status not recorded). Some clones in this sample may be carry-over from other donors' samples. CDR3s include the opening cysteine and the closing phenylalanine or tryptophan. A D gene is named only where the DNA matches it firmly. Only some rows state a clone size, as once, few, many or a class for expanded clones.

abundance | j_gene | v_gene | d_gene | CDR3aa | CDR3nt
NA | TRBJ1-2 | TRBV7-6 | NA | CASSLGGGTNYVYTF | TGTGCCAGCAGCTTAGGAGGAGGGACTAACTATGTCTACACCTTC
few | TRBJ2-7 | TRBV3-1 | NA | CASSQEGGGLPREQYF | TGTGCCAGCAGCCAAGAAGGAGGAGGACTGCCTCGCGAGCAGTACTTC
NA | TRBJ1-5 | TRBV6-5 | TRBD1 | CASSYSPRQGGYSNQPQHF | TGTGCCAGCAGTTACTCTCCGAGACAGGGAGGGTATAGCAATCAGCCCCAGCATTTT
many | TRBJ2-5 | TRBV7-9 | NA | CASSLRPVETQYF | TGTGCCAGCAGCCTTAGGCCAGTAGAGACCCAGTACTTC
NA | TRBJ2-5 | TRBV12-3/TRBV12-4 | NA | CASSLVVTVKETQYF | TGTGCCAGCAGTTTGGTTGTAACGGTAAAAGAGACCCAGTACTTC
NA | TRBJ2-5 | TRBV6-2/TRBV6-3 | NA | CASSYGGAGRETQYF | TGTGCCAGCAGTTACGGTGGGGCGGGTCGGGAGACCCAGTACTTC
NA | TRBJ2-5 | TRBV20-1 | NA | CSARDYKQETQYF | TGCAGTGCTAGAGACTACAAGCAAGAGACCCAGTACTTC
many | TRBJ2-5 | TRBV7-6 | NA | CASSLAPSRGSGGLETQYF | TGTGCCAGCAGCTTAGCGCCTAGCAGGGGTTCTGGGGGATTAGAGACCCAGTACTTC
few | TRBJ2-5 | TRBV5-1 | TRBD1 | CASSSQGAQETQYF | TGCGCCAGCAGCTCACAGGGGGCCCAAGAGACCCAGTACTTC
NA | TRBJ1-1 | TRBV25-1 | TRBD1 | CASSEPGGTEAFF | TGTGCCAGCAGTGAACCAGGGGGCACTGAAGCTTTCTTT
NA | TRBJ2-3 | TRBV6-4 | NA | CASSGRAGDTQYF | TGTGCCAGCAGTGGCCGAGCGGGAGATACGCAGTATTTT
NA | TRBJ2-1 | TRBV6-5 | TRBD2 | CASSYHVLAGGSSYNEQFF | TGTGCCAGCAGTTACCACGTTCTAGCGGGGGGGAGCTCCTACAATGAGCAGTTCTTC
few | TRBJ2-1 | TRBV11-1 | TRBD2 | CASSFAGGPREQFF | TGTGCCAGCAGCTTCGCGGGGGGGCCAAGGGAGCAGTTCTTC
few | TRBJ1-2 | TRBV28 | NA | CASLRGRGYTF | TGTGCCAGCCTAAGGGGACGAGGCTACACCTTC
few | TRBJ2-1 | TRBV11-2 | NA | CASSLVAGAFTDSYNEQFF | TGTGCCAGCAGCTTAGTTGCGGGGGCCTTCACCGACTCCTACAATGAGCAGTTCTTC
NA | TRBJ1-1 | TRBV25-1 | NA | CASSGGVQGTEAFF | TGTGCCAGCAGTGGAGGGGTCCAGGGGACTGAAGCTTTCTTT
NA | TRBJ2-1 | TRBV19 | TRBD2 | CASSEWAGGRNNEQFF | TGTGCCAGTAGTGAGTGGGCGGGGGGCCGTAACAATGAGCAGTTCTTC